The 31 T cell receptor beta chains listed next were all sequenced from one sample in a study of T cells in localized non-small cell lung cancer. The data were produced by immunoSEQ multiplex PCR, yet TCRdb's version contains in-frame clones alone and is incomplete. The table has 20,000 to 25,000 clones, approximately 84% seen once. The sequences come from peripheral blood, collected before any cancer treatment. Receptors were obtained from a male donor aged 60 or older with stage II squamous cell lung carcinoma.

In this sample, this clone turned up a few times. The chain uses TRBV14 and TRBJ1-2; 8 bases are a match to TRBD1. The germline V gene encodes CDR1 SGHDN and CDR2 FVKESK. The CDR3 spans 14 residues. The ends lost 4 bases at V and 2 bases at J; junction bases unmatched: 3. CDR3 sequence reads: CASSPRTGNYGYTF. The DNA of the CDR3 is TGTGCCAGCAGCCCGCGGACAGGGAACTATGGCTACACCTTC.

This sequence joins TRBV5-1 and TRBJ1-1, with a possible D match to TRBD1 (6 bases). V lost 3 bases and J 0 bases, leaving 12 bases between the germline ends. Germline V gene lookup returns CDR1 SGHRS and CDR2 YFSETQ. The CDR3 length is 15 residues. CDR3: CASSSTGTLNTEAFF. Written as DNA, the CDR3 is TGCGCCAGCAGCTCTACCGGGACACTGAACACTGAAGCTTTCTTT. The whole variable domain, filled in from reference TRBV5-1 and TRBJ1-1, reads KAGVTQTPRYLIKTRGQQVTLSCSPISGHRSVSWYQQTPGQGLQFLFEYFSETQRNKGNFPGRFSGRQFSNSRSEMNVSTLELGDSALYLCASSSTGTLNTEAFFGQGTRLTVV.

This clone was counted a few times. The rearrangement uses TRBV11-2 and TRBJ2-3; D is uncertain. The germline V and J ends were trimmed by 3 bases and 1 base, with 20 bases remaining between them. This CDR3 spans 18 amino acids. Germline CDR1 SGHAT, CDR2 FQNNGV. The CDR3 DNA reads TGTGCCAGCAGCTTGTTCTCTATTACTACCCTGCGCACAGATACGCAGTATTTT. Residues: CASSLFSITTLRTDTQYF.

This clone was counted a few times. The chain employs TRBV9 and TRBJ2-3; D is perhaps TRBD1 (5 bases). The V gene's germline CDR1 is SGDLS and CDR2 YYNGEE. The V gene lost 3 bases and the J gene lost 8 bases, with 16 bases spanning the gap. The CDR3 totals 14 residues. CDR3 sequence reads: CASSAIQGGGTQYF. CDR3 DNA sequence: TGTGCCAGCAGCGCAATTCAGGGCGGCGGTACGCAGTATTTT.

The CDR3 loop is CASSLSGATYEQYF. CDR3 bases: TGTGCCAGCAGCTTGTCAGGGGCGACCTACGAGCAGTACTTC. The rearrangement joins TRBV7-2 to TRBJ2-7; D is perhaps TRBD1 (6 bases). CDR1 is SGHTA and CDR2 is FQGNSA in the germline V gene. The CDR3 spans 14 residues. Trimming cost V 3 bases and J 2 bases, with 11 bases left between them. Complete variable domain (other parts from reference TRBV7-2 and TRBJ2-7): GAGVSQSPSNKVTEKGKDVELRCDPISGHTALYWYRQSLGQGLEFLIYFQGNSAPDKSGLPSDRFSAERTGGSVSTLTIQRTQQEDSAVYLCASSLSGATYEQYFGPGTRLTVT.

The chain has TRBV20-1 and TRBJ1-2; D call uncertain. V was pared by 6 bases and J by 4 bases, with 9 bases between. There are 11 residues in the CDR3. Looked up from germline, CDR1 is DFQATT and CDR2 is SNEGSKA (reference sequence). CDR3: CSAGELYGYTF. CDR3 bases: TGCAGTGCCGGCGAGCTCTATGGCTACACCTTC.

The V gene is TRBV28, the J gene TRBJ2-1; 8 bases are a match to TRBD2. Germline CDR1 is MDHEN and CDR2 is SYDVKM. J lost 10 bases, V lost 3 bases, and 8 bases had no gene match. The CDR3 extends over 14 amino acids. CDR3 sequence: CASSFTGGKVEQFF. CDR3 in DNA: TGTGCCAGCAGTTTTACGGGAGGGAAGGTCGAGCAGTTCTTC.

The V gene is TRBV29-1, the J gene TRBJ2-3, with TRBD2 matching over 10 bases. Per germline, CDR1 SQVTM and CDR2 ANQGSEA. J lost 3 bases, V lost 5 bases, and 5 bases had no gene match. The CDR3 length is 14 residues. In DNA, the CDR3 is TGCAGCGTTCCACTAGCGGGGCCGACAGATACGCAGTATTTT. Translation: CSVPLAGPTDTQYF.

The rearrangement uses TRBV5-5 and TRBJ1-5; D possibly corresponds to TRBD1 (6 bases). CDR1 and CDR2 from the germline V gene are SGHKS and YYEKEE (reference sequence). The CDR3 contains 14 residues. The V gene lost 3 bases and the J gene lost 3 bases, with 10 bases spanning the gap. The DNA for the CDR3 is TGTGCCAGCAGCTCGGACAGAGCCAATCAGCCCCAGCATTTT. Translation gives CASSSDRANQPQHF.

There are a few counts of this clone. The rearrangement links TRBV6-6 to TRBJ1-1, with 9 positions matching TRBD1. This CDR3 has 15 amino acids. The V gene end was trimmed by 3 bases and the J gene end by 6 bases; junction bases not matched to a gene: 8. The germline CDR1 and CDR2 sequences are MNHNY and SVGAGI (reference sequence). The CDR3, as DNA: TGTGCCAGCAGTTATTTGGACAGGGGCTTGCCTGAAGCTTTCTTT. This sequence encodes CASSYLDRGLPEAFF.

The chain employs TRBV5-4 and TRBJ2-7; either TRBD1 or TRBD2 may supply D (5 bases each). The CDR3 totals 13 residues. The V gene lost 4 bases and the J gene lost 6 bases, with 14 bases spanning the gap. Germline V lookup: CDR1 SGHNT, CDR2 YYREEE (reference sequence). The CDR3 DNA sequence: TGTGCCAGCAGCGTGGGACCGGCAGGCGAGCAGTACTTC. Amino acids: CASSVGPAGEQYF. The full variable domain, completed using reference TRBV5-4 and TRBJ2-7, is ETGVTQSPTHLIKTRGQQVTLRCSSQSGHNTVSWYQQALGQGPQFIFQYYREEENGRGNFPPRFSGLQFPNYSSELNVNALELDDSALYLCASSVGPAGEQYFGPGTRLTVT.

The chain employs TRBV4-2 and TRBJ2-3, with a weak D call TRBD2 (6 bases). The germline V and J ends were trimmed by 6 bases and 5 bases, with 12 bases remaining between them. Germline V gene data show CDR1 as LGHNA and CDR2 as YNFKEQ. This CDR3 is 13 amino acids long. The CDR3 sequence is CASRTGVGDTQYF. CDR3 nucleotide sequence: TGTGCCAGCAGAACGGGAGTGGGAGATACGCAGTATTTT.

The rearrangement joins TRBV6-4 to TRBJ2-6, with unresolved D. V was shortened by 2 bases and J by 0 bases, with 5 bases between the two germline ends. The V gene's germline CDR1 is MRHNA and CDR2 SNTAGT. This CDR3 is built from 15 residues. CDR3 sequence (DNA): TGTGCCAGCAGTGACGATACCTCTGGGGCCAACGTCCTGACTTTC. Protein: CASSDDTSGANVLTF.

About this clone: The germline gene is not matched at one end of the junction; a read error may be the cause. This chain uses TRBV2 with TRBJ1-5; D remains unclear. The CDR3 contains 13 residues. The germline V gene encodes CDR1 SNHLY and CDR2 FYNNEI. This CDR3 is CASSEDLNQPQHF. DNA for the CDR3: TGTGCCAGCAGCGAAGATCTAAATCAGCCCCAGCATTTT. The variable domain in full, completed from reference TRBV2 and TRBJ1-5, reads EPEVTQTPSHQVTQMGQEVILRCVPISNHLYFYWYRQILGQKVEFLVSFYNNEISEKSEIFDDQFSVERPDGSNFTLKIRSTKLEDSAMYFCASSEDLNQPQHFGDGTRLSIL.

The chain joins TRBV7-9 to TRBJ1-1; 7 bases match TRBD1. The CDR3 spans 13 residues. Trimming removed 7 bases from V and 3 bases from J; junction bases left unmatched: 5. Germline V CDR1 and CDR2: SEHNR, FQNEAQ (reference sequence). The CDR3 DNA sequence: TGTGCCAGCACCCAACAGGGGTACACTGAAGCTTTCTTT. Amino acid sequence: CASTQQGYTEAFF.

The CDR3 coding sequence is TGTGCCAGCAGTTTGCTACAGGGAGTTTCTAACAATGAGCAGTTCTTC. It is translated as CASSLLQGVSNNEQFF. The J gene is TRBJ2-1, the V gene TRBV6-5, with TRBD1 as a possible D gene (6 bases). Trimming shortened V by 4 bases and J by 5 bases, and 18 bases separated the two germline ends. This CDR3 contains 16 residues. CDR1 MNHEY and CDR2 SVGAGI come from the germline V gene.

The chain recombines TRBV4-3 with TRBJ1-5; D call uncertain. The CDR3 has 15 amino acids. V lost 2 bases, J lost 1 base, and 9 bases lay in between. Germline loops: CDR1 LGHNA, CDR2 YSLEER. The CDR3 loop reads CASSQQEGSNQPQHF. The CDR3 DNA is TGCGCCAGCAGCCAACAGGAGGGCAGCAATCAGCCCCAGCATTTT.

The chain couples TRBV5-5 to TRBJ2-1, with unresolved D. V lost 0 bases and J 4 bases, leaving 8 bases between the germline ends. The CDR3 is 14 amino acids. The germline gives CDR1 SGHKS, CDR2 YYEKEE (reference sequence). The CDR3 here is CASSLAWSYNEQFF. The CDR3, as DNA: TGTGCCAGCAGCTTGGCCTGGAGTTACAATGAGCAGTTCTTC.

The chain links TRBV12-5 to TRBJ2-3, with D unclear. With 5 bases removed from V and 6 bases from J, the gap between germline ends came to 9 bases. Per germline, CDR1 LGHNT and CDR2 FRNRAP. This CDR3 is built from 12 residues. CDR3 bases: TGTGCTAGTGGTCCTAAGGCGGATACGCAGTATTTT. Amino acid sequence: CASGPKADTQYF.

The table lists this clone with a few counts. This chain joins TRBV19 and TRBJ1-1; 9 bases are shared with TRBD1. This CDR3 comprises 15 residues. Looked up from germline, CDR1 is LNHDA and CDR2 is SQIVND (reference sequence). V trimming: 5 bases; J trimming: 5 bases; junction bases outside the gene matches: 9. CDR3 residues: CASSPWTGEGTEAFF. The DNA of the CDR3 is TGTGCCAGTAGTCCCTGGACAGGGGAGGGGACTGAAGCTTTCTTT.

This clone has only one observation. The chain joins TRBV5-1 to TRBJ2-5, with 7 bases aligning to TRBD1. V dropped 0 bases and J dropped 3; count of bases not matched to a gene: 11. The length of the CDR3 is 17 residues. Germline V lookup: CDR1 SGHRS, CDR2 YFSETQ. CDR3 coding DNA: TGCGCCAGCAGCTTGGGACAGGGTCTAGCTACTAAAGAGACCCAGTACTTC. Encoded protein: CASSLGQGLATKETQYF.

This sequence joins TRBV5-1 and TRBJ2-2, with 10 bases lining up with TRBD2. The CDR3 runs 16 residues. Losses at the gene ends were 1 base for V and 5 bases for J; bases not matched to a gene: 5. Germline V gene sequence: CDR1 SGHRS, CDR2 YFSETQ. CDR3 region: CASSLRGTSVTGELFF. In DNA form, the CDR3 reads TGCGCCAGCAGCTTGCGGGGGACTAGCGTGACCGGGGAGCTGTTTTTT.

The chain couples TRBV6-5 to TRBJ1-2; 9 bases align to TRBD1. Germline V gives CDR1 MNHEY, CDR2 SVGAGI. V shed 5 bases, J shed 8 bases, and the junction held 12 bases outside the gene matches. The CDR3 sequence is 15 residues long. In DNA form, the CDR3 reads TGTGCCAGCAGTCTGACCGGGACAGGGTCGAGGGGCTACACCTTC. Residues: CASSLTGTGSRGYTF.

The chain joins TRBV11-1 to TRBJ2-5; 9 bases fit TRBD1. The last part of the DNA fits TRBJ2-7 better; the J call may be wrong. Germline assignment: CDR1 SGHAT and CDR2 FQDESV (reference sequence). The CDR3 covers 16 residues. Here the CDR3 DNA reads TGTGCCAGCAGCCCTGGCTTGTGGGACAGGGAACACGAGCAGTACTTC. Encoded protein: CASSPGLWDREHEQYF.

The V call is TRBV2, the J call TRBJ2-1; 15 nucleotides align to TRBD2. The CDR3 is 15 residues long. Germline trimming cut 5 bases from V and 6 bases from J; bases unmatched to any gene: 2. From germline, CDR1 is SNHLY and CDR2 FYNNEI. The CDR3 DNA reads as TGTGCCAGCAGTCGGACTAGCGGGGGGGCCAATGAGCAGTTCTTC. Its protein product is CASSRTSGGANEQFF.

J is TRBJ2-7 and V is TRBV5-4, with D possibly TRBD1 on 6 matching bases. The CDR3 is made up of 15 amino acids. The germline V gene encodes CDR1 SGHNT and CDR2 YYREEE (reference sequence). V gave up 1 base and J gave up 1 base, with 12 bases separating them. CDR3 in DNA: TGTGCCAGCAGCTTGATCAGGGGATGGTCCTACGAGCAGTACTTC. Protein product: CASSLIRGWSYEQYF.

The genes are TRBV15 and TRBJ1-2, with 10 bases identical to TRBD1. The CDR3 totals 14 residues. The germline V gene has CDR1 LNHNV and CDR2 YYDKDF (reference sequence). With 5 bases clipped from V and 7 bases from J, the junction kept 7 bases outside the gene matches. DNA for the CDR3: TGTGCCACCAGCGATAGACAGGGGGCGCGTGGCTACACCTTC. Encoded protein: CATSDRQGARGYTF. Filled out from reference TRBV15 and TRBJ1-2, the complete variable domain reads DAMVIQNPRYQVTQFGKPVTLSCSQTLNHNVMYWYQQKSSQAPKLLFHYYDKDFNNEADTPDNFQSRRPNTSFCFLDIRSPGLGDTAMYLCATSDRQGARGYTFGSGTRLTVV.

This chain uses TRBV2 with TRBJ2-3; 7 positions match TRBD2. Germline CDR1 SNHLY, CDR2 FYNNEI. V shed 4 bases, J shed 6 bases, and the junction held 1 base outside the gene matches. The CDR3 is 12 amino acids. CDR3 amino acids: CASSGLADTQYF. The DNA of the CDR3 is TGTGCCAGCAGTGGACTAGCCGATACGCAGTATTTT.

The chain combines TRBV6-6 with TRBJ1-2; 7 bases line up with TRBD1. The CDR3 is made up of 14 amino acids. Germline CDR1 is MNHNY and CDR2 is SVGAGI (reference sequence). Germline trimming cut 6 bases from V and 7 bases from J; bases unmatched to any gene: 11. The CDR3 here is CASSSSTGRGGYTF. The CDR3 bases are TGTGCCAGCAGCAGTTCGACAGGGAGGGGTGGCTACACCTTC.

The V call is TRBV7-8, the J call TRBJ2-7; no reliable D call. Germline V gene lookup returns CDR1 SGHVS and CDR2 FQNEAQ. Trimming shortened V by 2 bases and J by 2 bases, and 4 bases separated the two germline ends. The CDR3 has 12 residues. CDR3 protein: CASSLIAYEQYF. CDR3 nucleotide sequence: TGTGCCAGCAGCTTAATCGCCTACGAGCAGTACTTC.

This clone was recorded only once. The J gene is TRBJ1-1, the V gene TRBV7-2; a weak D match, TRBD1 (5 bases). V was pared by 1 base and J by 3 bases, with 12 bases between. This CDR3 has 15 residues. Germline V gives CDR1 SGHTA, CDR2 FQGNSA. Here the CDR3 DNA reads TGTGCCAGCAGCTTAGTGGGGGGGGTAGACACTGAAGCTTTCTTT. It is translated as CASSLVGGVDTEAFF.